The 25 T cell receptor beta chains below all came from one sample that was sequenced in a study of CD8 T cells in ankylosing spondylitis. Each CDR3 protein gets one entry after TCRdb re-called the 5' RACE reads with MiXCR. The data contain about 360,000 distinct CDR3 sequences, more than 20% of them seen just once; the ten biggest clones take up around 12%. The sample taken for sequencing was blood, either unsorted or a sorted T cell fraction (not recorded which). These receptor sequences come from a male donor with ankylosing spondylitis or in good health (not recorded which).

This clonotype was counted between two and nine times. CDR3 in amino acids: CASSHGTVSYEQYF. The CDR3 DNA follows: TGCGCCAGCAGCCATGGGACGGTGTCCTACGAGCAGTACTTC. The V gene is TRBV4-1, the J gene TRBJ2-7; the D call may be TRBD1 or TRBD2 (5 bases each). This CDR3 has 14 amino acids. CDR1 is MGHRA, CDR2 YSYEKL, per germline. The ends were cut back, 3 bases at V and 1 base at J, with 10 bases in the middle.

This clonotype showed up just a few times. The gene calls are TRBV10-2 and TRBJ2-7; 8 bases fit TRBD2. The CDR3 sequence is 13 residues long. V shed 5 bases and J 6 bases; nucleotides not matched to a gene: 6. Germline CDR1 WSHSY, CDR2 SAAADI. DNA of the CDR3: TGCGCCAGCAGTCTAGCGGGCCGATCCGAGCAGTACTTC. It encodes CASSLAGRSEQYF.

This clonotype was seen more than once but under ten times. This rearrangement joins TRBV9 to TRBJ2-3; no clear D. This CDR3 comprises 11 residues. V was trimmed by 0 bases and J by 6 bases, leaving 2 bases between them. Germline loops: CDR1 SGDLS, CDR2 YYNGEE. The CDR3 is CASSVGDTQYF. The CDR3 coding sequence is TGTGCCAGCAGCGTAGGGGATACGCAGTATTTT.

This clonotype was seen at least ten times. The CDR3 DNA follows: TGCAGTGCCCGCCCTTGGGGGGGAACCGGGGAGCTGTTTTTT. It translates to CSARPWGGTGELFF. V usage is TRBV20-1 and J usage is TRBJ2-2; 7 nucleotides align to TRBD2. Germline V lookup: CDR1 DFQATT, CDR2 SNEGSKA (reference sequence). The CDR3 extends over 14 amino acids. V gave up 6 bases and J gave up 5 bases; unmatched junction bases: 9.

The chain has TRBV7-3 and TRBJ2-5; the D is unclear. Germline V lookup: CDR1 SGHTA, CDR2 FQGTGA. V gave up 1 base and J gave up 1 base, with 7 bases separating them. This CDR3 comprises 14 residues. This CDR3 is CASSLNGPQETQYF. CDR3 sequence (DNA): TGTGCCAGCAGCTTAAACGGACCCCAAGAGACCCAGTACTTC. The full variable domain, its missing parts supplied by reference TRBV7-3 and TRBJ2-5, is GAGVSQTPSNKVTEKGKYVELRCDPISGHTALYWYRQSLGQGPEFLIYFQGTGAADDSGLPNDRFFAVRPEGSVSTLKIQRTERGDSAVYLCASSLNGPQETQYFGPGTRLLVL.

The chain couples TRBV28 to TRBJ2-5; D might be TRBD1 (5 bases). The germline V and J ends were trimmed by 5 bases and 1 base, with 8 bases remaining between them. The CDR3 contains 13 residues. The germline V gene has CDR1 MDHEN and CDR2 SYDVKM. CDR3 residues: CASSHDSQETQYF. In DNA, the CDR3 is TGTGCCAGCAGTCACGACAGCCAAGAGACCCAGTACTTC.

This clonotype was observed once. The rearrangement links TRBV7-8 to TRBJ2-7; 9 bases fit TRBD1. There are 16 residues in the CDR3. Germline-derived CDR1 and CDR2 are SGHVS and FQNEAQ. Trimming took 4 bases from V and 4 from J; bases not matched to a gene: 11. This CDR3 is CASSSFSRDRAYEQYF. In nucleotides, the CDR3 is TGTGCCAGCAGCTCCTTCTCCCGGGACAGGGCTTACGAGCAGTACTTC.

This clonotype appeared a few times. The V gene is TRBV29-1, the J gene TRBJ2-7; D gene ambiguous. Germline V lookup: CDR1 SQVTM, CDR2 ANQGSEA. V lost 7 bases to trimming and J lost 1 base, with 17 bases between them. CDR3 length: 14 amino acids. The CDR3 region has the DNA TGCAGCGCCACCGGGCTTCGGTCGTCCTACGAGCAGTACTTC. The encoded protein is CSATGLRSSYEQYF.

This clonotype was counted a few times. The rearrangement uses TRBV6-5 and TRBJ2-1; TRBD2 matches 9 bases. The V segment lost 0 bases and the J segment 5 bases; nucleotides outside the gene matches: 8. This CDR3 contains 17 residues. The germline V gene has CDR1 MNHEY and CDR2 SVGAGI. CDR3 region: CASSYSSRGLADNEQFF. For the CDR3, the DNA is TGTGCCAGCAGTTACTCGAGTCGGGGACTAGCCGACAATGAGCAGTTCTTC.

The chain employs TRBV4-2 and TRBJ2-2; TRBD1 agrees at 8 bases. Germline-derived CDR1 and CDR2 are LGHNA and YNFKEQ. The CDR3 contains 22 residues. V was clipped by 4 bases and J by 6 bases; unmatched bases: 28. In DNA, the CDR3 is TGTGCCAGCAGCCCTCAGGGCAGGGGGCGCATAGGTGGATCGTGGGGCCCCGGGGAGCTGTTTTTT. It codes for CASSPQGRGRIGGSWGPGELFF.

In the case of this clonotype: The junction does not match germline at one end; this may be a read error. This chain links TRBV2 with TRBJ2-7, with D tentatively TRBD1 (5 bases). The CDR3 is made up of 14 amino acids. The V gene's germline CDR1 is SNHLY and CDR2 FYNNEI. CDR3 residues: CGSSGAGKTYEQYF. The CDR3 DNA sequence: TGTGGCAGCAGTGGGGCAGGGAAAACCTACGAGCAGTACTTC. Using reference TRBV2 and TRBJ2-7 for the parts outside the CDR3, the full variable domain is EPEVTQTPSHQVTQMGQEVILRCVPISNHLYFYWYRQILGQKVEFLVSFYNNEISEKSEIFDDQFSVERPDGSNFTLKIRSTKLEDSAMYFCGSSGAGKTYEQYFGPGTRLTVT.

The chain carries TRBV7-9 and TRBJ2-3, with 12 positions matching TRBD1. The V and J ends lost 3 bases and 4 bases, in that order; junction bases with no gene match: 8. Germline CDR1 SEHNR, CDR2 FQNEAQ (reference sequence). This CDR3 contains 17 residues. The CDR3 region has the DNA TGTGCCAGCAGCTTGTTTTTGTGGGACAGGGGGCCAGATACGCAGTATTTT. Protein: CASSLFLWDRGPDTQYF. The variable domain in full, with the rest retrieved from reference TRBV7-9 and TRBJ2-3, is DTGVSQNPRHKITKRGQNVTFRCDPISEHNRLYWYRQTLGQGPEFLTYFQNEAQLEKSRLLSDRFSAERPKGSFSTLEIQRTEQGDSAMYLCASSLFLWDRGPDTQYFGPGTRLTVL.

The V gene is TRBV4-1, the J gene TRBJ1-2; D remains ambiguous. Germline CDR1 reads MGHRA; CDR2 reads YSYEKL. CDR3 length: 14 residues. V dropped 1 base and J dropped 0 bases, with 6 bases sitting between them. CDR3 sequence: CASSQVSANYGYTF. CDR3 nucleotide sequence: TGCGCCAGCAGCCAAGTATCTGCTAACTATGGCTACACCTTC.

CDR3 loop: CASSTGQTLAEQYF. CDR3 DNA sequence: TGTGCCAGCAGCACCGGACAGACGCTAGCCGAGCAGTACTTC. V usage is TRBV7-9 and J usage is TRBJ2-7; tentatively, D is TRBD1 (6 bases). V lost 5 bases and J 6 bases, leaving 17 bases between the germline ends. The CDR3 is made up of 14 amino acids. The germline V gene has CDR1 SEHNR and CDR2 FQNEAQ (reference sequence).

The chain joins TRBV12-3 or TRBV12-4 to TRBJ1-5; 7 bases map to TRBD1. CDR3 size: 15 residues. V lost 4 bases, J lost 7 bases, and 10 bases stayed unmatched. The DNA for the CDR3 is TGTGCCAGCAGTTCATCCGGACAGGCGGGGCAGCCCCAGCATTTT. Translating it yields CASSSSGQAGQPQHF.

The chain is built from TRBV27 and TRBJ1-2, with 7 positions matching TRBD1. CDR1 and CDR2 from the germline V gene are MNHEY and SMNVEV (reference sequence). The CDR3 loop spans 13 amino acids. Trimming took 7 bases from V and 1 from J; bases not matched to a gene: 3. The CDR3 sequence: CASKQGINYGYTF. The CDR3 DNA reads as TGTGCCAGCAAACAGGGGATTAACTATGGCTACACCTTC.

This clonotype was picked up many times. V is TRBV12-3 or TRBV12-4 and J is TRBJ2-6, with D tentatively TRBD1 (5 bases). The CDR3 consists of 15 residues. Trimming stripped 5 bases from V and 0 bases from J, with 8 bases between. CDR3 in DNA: TGTGCCAGCAGTGTCCAGGGCTCTGGGGCCAACGTCCTGACTTTC. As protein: CASSVQGSGANVLTF.

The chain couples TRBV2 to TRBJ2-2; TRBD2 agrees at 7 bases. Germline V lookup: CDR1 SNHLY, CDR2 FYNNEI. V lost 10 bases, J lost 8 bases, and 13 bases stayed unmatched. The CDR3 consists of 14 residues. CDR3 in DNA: TGTGCCACCCCCGGGACTACACGAGGTGGGGAGCTGTTTTTT. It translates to CATPGTTRGGELFF.

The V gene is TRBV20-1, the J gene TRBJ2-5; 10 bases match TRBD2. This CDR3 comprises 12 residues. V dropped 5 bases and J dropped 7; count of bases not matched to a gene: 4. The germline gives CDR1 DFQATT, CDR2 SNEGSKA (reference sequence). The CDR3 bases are TGCAGTGCTGCCCTAGCGGGGGTGACCCAGTACTTC. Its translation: CSAALAGVTQYF.

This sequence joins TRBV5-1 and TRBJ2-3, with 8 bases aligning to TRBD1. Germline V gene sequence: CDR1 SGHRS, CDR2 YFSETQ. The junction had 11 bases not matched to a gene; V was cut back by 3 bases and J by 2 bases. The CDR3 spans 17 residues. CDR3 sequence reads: CASSWEGQGGDTDTQYF. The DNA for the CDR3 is TGCGCCAGCAGCTGGGAAGGACAGGGCGGAGACACAGATACGCAGTATTTT.

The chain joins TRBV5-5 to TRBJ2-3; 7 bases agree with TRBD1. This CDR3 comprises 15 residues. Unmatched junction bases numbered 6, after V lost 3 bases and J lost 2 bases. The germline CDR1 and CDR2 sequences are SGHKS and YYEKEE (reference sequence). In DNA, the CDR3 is TGTGCCAGCAGCTGGACAGGAGATGCCACAGATACGCAGTATTTT. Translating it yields CASSWTGDATDTQYF.

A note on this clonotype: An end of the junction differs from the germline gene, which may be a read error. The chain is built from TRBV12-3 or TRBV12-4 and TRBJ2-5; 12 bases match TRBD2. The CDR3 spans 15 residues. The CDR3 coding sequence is TGTGCCAGCAGTTTCCCCGGACTAGCGGGACAGGCGCAAAACTTC. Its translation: CASSFPGLAGQAQNF.

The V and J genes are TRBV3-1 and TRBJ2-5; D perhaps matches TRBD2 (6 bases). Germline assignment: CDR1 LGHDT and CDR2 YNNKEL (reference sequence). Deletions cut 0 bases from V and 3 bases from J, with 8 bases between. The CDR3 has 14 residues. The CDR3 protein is CASSQDSGEETQYF. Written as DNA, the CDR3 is TGTGCCAGCAGCCAAGATTCGGGAGAAGAGACCCAGTACTTC.

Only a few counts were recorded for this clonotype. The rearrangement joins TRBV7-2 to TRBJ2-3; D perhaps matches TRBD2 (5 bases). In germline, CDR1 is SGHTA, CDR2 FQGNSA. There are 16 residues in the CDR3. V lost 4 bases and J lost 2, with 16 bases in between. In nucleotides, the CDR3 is TGTGCCAGCAGCTCTGCGCCGGGATATACCACAGATACGCAGTATTTT. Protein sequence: CASSSAPGYTTDTQYF.

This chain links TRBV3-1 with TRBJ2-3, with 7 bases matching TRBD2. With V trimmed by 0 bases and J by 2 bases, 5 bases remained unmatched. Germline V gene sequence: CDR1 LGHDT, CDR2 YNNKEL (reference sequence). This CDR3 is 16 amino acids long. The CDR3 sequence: CASSQDSSGVTDTQYF. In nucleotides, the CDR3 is TGTGCCAGCAGCCAAGATTCTAGCGGCGTCACAGATACGCAGTATTTT.